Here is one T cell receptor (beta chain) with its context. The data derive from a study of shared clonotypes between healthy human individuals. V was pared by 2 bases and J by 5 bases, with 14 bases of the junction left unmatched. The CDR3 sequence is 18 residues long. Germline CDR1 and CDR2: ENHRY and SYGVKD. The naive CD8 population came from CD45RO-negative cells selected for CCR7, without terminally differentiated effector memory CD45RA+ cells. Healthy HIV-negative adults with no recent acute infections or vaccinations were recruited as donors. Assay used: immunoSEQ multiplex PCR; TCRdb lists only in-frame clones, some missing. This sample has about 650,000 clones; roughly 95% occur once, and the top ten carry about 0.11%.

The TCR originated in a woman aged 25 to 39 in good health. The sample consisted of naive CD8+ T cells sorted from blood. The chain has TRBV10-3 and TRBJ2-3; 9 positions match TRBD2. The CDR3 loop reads CAISELSGVAGVEDTQYF. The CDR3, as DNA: TGTGCCATCAGTGAGCTGAGCGGAGTAGCGGGAGTGGAAGATACGCAGTATTTT.